Below are 10 T cell receptor beta chains sequenced from a single sample in a study of CD8 T cells in Susac syndrome (dated by TCRdb to between 2018 and 2020). Library creation used the immunoSEQ multiplex PCR assay. RNA was extracted with the RNeasy kit and about 0.5 to 1 ug was reverse transcribed using random hexamers. The public reads were reanalyzed by TCRdb: fastp trimming at Q25, MiXCR alignment, in-frame beta chains only. Entries that share a CDR3 protein sequence are merged under the most common genes and DNA. This sample has about 180,000 distinct CDR3 sequences in its table, and around 94% of those were observed once. The ten most abundant clones make up 0.1% to 0.12% of the sample. Sequenced: CD4+ T cells from PBMCs. These receptors were collected from a human donor with Susac syndrome.

This chain connects TRBV5-1 to TRBJ2-5, with D unclear. Trimming shortened V by 2 bases and J by 2 bases, and 10 bases separated the two germline ends. Germline values: CDR1 SGHRS, CDR2 YFSETQ. The CDR3 has 14 residues. CDR3 bases: TGCGCCAGCAGCTTCTTATGGCCGCAAGAGACCCAGTACTTC. Translated, it gives CASSFLWPQETQYF.

The chain recombines TRBV5-1 with TRBJ2-3; possible D gene TRBD1, 6 bases. Germline V CDR1 and CDR2: SGHRS, YFSETQ. V was pared by 5 bases and J by 3 bases, with 16 bases between. CDR3 length: 15 amino acids. The DNA for the CDR3 is TGCGCCAGCAGTTCGAGGGCAGGGGCAACAGATACGCAGTATTTT. Its protein is CASSSRAGATDTQYF.

The chain combines TRBV30 with TRBJ2-2, with D uncertain. CDR1 is GTSNPN, CDR2 SVGIG, per germline (reference sequence). V lost 0 bases, J lost 2 bases, and 7 bases lay in between. CDR3 length equals 14 residues. This chain's CDR3 is CAWSVNRNTGELFF. The CDR3 DNA is TGTGCCTGGAGTGTAAACCGAAACACCGGGGAGCTGTTTTTT.

V usage is TRBV20-1 and J usage is TRBJ2-1; either TRBD1 or TRBD2 may fit D (5 bases each). Germline V gene sequence: CDR1 DFQATT, CDR2 SNEGSKA (reference sequence). The CDR3 has 14 amino acids. V was shortened by 3 bases and J by 2 bases, with 11 bases between the two germline ends. The CDR3: CSASSRGPYNEQFF. DNA of the CDR3: TGCAGTGCTAGTTCCCGGGGCCCCTACAATGAGCAGTTCTTC.

This clonotype was observed a few times. This chain connects TRBV20-1 to TRBJ1-5; D is unresolved. V lost 3 bases and J 2 bases, leaving 5 bases between the germline ends. The V gene's germline CDR1 is DFQATT and CDR2 SNEGSKA (reference sequence). The CDR3 is made up of 12 amino acids. The CDR3: CSASLRNQPQHF. The CDR3 coding sequence is TGCAGTGCTAGCTTGCGCAATCAGCCCCAGCATTTT.

V gene TRBV29-1 combines with J gene TRBJ1-1; the D gene is possibly TRBD1 (6 bases). Germline lookup yields CDR1 SQVTM and CDR2 ANQGSEA. Deletions cut 4 bases from V and 0 bases from J, with 9 bases between. The CDR3 totals 13 residues. This CDR3 is CSVVGTMNTEAFF. The CDR3 DNA is TGCAGCGTTGTCGGGACAATGAACACTGAAGCTTTCTTT.

This clonotype occurred a few times. The V and J genes are TRBV7-2 and TRBJ2-3, with D possibly being TRBD2 (5 bases). Germline CDR1 and CDR2: SGHTA and FQGNSA. Trimming stripped 5 bases from V and 4 bases from J, with 7 bases between. This CDR3 comprises 12 residues. This CDR3 is CASSQRADTQYF. The CDR3 coding sequence is TGTGCCAGCAGCCAGAGGGCAGATACGCAGTATTTT.

The genes are TRBV2 and TRBJ1-2, with TRBD1 matching 7 bases. Trimming cost V 11 bases and J 4 bases; bases outside gene matches: 10. The V gene's germline CDR1 is SNHLY and CDR2 FYNNEI. This CDR3 is 13 amino acids long. Here the CDR3 DNA reads TGTGCCTCCCGGGGACAGTCAATCTATGGCTACACCTTC. This sequence encodes CASRGQSIYGYTF.

The rearrangement links TRBV2 to TRBJ2-4; D ambiguous. The CDR3 is 14 amino acids. V lost 6 bases and J 6 bases, leaving 15 bases between the germline ends. Germline CDR1 reads SNHLY; CDR2 reads FYNNEI. The CDR3 DNA reads as TGTGCCAGCAGCGTCATCGGGTCGGGAAACATTCAGTACTTC. Protein: CASSVIGSGNIQYF. Full variable domain (missing parts from reference TRBV2 and TRBJ2-4): EPEVTQTPSHQVTQMGQEVILRCVPISNHLYFYWYRQILGQKVEFLVSFYNNEISEKSEIFDDQFSVERPDGSNFTLKIRSTKLEDSAMYFCASSVIGSGNIQYFGAGTRLSVL.

The chain is built from TRBV9 and TRBJ2-3; weak D call: TRBD2 (5 bases). The CDR3 is 15 residues long. From germline, CDR1 is SGDLS and CDR2 YYNGEE. Trimming cost V 4 bases and J 5 bases, with 17 bases left between them. CDR3 DNA: TGTGCCAGCAGCCCCTCGATGAAACGGGGAGATACGCAGTATTTT. Amino acid sequence: CASSPSMKRGDTQYF.